This TCR beta chain came from a study of CD8+ T cells in alopecia areata. cDNA prepared by RNA extraction and subsequent reverse transcription served as the template for sequencing. The method was immunoSEQ multiplex PCR; TCRdb's version includes in-frame clones alone and lacks a portion of them. The profile shows 150,000 to 200,000 clones, approximately 60% of them singletons. A note on this clone: Its antigen is currently unknown.

Study-wide results and caveats: Lesional scalp, notably in alopecia totalis/universalis, had clonality above that of normal scalp. Sharing of TCR sequences between patients (possibly for HLA-related reasons) was less clear than in mice. Scalp samples also yield sequences of resident alphabeta T cells from normal skin.

The CDR3 sequence is 14 residues long. The V gene's germline CDR1 is SQVTM and CDR2 ANQGSEA. The V gene lost 4 bases and the J gene lost 4 bases, with 15 bases spanning the gap. The V and J genes are TRBV29-1 and TRBJ2-3, with a weak D call TRBD1 (5 bases). This TCR was sampled from a human donor in good health. The sample taken for sequencing was CD4+ T cells sorted from blood. DNA for the CDR3: TGCAGCGTTGCTTCTCGGGTAGGGGCAGATACGCAGTATTTT. It specifies CSVASRVGADTQYF.